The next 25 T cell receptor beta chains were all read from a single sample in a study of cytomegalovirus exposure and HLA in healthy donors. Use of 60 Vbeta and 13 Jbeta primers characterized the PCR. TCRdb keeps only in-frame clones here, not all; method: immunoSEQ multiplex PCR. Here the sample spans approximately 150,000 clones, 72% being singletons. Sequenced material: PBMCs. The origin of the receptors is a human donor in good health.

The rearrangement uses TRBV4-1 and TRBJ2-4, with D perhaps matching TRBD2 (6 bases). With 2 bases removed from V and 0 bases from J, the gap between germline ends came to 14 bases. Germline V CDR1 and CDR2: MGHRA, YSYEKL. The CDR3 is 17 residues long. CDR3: CASSQPFPGVAKNIQYF. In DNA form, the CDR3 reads TGCGCCAGCAGCCAACCTTTTCCGGGGGTAGCCAAAAACATTCAGTACTTC.

The CDR3 is CASSSTGTGTDTEAFF. The CDR3 nucleotides are TGTGCCAGCAGTTCAACCGGGACAGGGACGGACACTGAAGCTTTCTTT. This chain links TRBV6-5 with TRBJ1-1; 9 bases align to TRBD1. The CDR3 is 16 amino acids. Germline values: CDR1 MNHEY, CDR2 SVGAGI. V lost 4 bases, J lost 3 bases, and 9 bases stayed unmatched.

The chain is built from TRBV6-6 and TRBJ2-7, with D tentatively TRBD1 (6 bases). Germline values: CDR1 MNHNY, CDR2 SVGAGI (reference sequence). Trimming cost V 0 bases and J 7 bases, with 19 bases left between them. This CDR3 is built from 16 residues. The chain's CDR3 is CASSYSIGGMAREQYF. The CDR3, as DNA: TGTGCCAGCAGTTACTCGATAGGGGGAATGGCGCGGGAGCAGTACTTC.

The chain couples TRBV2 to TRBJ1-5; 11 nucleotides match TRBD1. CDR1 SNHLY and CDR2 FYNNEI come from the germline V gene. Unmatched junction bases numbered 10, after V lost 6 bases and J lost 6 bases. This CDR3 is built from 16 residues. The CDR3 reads CASRDPGQGVGQPQHF. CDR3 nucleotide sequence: TGTGCCAGCAGGGATCCGGGACAGGGGGTGGGTCAGCCCCAGCATTTT.

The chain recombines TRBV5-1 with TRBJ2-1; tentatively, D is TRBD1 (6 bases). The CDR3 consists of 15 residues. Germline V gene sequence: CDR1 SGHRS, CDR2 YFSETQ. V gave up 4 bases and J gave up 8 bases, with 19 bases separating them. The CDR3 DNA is TGCGCCAGCAGCGGAACCGGGACAACTTGGGATGAGCAGTTCTTC. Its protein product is CASSGTGTTWDEQFF.

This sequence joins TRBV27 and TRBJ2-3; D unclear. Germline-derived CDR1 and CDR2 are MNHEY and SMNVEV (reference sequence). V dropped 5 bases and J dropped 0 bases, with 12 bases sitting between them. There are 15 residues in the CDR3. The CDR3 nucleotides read TGTGCCAGCAGTCCCACAGATCCGAGCACAGATACGCAGTATTTT. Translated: CASSPTDPSTDTQYF.

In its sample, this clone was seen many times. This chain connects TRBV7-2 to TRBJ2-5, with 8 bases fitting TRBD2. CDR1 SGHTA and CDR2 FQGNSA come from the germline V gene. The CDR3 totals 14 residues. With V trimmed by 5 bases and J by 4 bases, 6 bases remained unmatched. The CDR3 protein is CASSPTSGTETQYF. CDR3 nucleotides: TGTGCCAGCAGCCCTACTAGCGGAACAGAGACCCAGTACTTC.

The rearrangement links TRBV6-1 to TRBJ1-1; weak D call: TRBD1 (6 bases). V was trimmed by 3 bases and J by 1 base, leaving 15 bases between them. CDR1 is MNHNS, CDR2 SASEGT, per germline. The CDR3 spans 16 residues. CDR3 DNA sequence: TGTGCCAGCAGTGATTGGGTGCTCAGGGGGAACACTGAAGCTTTCTTT. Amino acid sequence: CASSDWVLRGNTEAFF.

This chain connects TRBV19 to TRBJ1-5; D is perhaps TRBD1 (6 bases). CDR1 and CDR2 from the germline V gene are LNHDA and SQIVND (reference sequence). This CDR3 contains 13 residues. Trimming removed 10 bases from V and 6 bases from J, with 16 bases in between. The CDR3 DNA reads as TGTGCCACCAAGGGGGGGGTTGCTCAGCCCCAGCATTTT. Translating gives CATKGGVAQPQHF.

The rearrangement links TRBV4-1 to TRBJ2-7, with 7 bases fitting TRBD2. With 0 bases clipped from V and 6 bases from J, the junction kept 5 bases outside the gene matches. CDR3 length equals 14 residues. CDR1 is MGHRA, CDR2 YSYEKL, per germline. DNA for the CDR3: TGCGCCAGCAGCCAAGAGACGGCGGGGGTCGAGCAGTACTTC. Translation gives CASSQETAGVEQYF.

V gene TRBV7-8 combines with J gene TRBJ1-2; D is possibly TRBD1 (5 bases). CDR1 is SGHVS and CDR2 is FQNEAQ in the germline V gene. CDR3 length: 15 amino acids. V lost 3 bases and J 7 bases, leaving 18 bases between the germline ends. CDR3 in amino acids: CASSLDQGSKLGYTF. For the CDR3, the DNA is TGTGCCAGCAGCTTGGACCAGGGATCTAAGCTTGGCTACACCTTC.

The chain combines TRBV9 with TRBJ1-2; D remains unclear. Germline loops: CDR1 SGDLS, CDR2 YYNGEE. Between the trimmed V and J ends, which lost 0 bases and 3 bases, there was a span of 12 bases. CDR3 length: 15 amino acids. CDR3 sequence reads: CASSVAEGPHYGYTF. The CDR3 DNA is TGTGCCAGCAGCGTAGCGGAGGGTCCCCACTATGGCTACACCTTC.

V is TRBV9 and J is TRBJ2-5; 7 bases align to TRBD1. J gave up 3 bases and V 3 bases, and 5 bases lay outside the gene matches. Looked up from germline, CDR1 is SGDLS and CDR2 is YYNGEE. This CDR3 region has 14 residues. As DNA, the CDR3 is TGTGCCAGCAGCGCCGACAGGGTGGAAGAGACCCAGTACTTC. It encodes CASSADRVEETQYF.

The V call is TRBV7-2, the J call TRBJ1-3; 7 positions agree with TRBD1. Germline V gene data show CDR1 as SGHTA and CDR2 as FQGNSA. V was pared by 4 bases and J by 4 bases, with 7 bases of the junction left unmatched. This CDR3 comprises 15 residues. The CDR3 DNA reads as TGTGCCAGCAGCTCCCAGACAGGGACGGGAAACACCATATATTTT. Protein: CASSSQTGTGNTIYF.

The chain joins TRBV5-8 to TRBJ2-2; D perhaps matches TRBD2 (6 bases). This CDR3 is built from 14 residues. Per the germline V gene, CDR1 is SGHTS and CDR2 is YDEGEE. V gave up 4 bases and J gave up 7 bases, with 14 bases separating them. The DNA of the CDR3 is TGTGCCAGCAGCACGGGACTCAACGTCGGGGAGCTGTTTTTT. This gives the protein CASSTGLNVGELFF.

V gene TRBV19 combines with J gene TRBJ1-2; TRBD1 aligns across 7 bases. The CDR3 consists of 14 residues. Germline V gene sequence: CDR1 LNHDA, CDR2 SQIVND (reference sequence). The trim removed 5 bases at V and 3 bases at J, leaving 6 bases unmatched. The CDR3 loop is CASSSQQGYYGYTF. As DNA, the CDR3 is TGTGCCAGTAGTTCCCAACAGGGGTACTATGGCTACACCTTC.

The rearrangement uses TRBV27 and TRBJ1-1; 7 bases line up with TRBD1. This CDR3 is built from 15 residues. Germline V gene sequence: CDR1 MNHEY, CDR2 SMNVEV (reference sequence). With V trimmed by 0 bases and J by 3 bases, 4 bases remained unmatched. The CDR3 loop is CASSLSSQGYTEAFF. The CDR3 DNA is TGTGCCAGCAGTTTATCGTCACAGGGGTACACTGAAGCTTTCTTT.

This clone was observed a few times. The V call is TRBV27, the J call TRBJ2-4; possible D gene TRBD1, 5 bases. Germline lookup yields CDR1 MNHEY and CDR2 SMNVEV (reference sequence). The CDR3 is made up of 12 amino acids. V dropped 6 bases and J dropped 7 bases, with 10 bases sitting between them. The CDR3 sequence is CASRDIRNIQYF. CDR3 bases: TGTGCCAGCAGGGACATAAGGAACATTCAGTACTTC.

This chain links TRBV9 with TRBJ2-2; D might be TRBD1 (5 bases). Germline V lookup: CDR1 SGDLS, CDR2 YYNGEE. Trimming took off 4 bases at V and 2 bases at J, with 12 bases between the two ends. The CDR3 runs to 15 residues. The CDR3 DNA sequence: TGTGCCAGCAGCCCCATGACAGTAAACACCGGGGAGCTGTTTTTT. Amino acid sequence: CASSPMTVNTGELFF.

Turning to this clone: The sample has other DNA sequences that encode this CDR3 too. The CDR3 here is CASSMGQGAYEQYF. Here the CDR3 DNA reads TGTGCCAGTAGTATGGGACAAGGCGCCTACGAGCAGTACTTC. The J gene is TRBJ2-7, the V gene TRBV19; TRBD1 is a possible D gene (6 bases). Trimming removed 3 bases from V and 2 bases from J, with 11 bases in between. The CDR3 has 14 amino acids. Germline loops: CDR1 LNHDA, CDR2 SQIVND (reference sequence).

In DNA form, the CDR3 reads TGTGCCAGCAGCTTAGGGTCACGGGGGGGGAACACTGAAGCTTTCTTT. Protein: CASSLGSRGGNTEAFF. The V and J genes are TRBV7-9 and TRBJ1-1, with D possibly being TRBD1 (5 bases). The CDR3 covers 16 residues. V was shortened by 1 base and J by 1 base, with 13 bases between the two germline ends. The germline CDR1 and CDR2 sequences are SEHNR and FQNEAQ (reference sequence).

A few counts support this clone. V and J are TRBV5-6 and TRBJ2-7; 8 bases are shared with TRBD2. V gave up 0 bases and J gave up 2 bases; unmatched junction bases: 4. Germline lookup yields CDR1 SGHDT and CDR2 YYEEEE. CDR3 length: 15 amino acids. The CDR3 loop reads CASSLAGGGPYEQYF. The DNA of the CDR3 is TGTGCCAGCAGCTTGGCGGGAGGGGGTCCCTACGAGCAGTACTTC.

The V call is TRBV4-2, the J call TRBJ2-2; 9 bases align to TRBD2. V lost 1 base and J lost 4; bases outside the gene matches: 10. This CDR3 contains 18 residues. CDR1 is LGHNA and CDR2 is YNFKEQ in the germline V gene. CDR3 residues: CASSQVGSGGTLTGELFF. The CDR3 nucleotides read TGTGCCAGCAGCCAAGTAGGAAGCGGGGGGACCCTCACCGGGGAGCTGTTTTTT.

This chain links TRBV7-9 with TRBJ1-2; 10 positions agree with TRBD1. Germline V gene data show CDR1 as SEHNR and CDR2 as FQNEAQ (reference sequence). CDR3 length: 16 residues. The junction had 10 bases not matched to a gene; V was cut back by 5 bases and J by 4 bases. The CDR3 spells CASSLSGTGDSYGYTF. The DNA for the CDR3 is TGTGCCAGCAGCCTCTCCGGGACAGGGGACAGCTATGGCTACACCTTC.

The CDR3 sequence: CASSLGRQGIVYF. The DNA for the CDR3 is TGTGCCAGCAGCTTAGGGAGACAGGGGATCGTGTACTTC. This chain connects TRBV7-8 to TRBJ2-7, with TRBD1 matching over 8 bases. This CDR3 has 13 residues. V lost 1 base and J lost 12; bases outside the gene matches: 8. The germline gives CDR1 SGHVS, CDR2 FQNEAQ.